This T cell receptor (beta chain) was captured in a study of shared clonotypes between healthy human individuals. Repertoires were generated with immunoSEQ multiplex PCR, while TCRdb's copy carries only in-frame clones and drops some. The sample holds roughly 810,000 clones, about 96% seen once. CDR1 and CDR2 (germline): SEHNR, FQNEAQ (reference sequence). The CDR3 covers 16 residues. Trimming left V 2 bases short and J 3 bases short, with 17 bases between. CD45RO-negative cells were positively selected for CCR7, leaving out terminally differentiated effector memory CD45RA+ cells. Specimen: naive CD8+ T cells sorted from blood. The rearrangement links TRBV7-9 to TRBJ2-7, with D possibly being TRBD1 or TRBD2 (5 bases each). This clonotype was obtained from a man younger than 45 in good health. The CDR3 region has the DNA TGTGCCAGCAGCTTAACGACGGGGCCTTATATCTACGAGCAGTACTTC. Translation: CASSLTTGPYIYEQYF.